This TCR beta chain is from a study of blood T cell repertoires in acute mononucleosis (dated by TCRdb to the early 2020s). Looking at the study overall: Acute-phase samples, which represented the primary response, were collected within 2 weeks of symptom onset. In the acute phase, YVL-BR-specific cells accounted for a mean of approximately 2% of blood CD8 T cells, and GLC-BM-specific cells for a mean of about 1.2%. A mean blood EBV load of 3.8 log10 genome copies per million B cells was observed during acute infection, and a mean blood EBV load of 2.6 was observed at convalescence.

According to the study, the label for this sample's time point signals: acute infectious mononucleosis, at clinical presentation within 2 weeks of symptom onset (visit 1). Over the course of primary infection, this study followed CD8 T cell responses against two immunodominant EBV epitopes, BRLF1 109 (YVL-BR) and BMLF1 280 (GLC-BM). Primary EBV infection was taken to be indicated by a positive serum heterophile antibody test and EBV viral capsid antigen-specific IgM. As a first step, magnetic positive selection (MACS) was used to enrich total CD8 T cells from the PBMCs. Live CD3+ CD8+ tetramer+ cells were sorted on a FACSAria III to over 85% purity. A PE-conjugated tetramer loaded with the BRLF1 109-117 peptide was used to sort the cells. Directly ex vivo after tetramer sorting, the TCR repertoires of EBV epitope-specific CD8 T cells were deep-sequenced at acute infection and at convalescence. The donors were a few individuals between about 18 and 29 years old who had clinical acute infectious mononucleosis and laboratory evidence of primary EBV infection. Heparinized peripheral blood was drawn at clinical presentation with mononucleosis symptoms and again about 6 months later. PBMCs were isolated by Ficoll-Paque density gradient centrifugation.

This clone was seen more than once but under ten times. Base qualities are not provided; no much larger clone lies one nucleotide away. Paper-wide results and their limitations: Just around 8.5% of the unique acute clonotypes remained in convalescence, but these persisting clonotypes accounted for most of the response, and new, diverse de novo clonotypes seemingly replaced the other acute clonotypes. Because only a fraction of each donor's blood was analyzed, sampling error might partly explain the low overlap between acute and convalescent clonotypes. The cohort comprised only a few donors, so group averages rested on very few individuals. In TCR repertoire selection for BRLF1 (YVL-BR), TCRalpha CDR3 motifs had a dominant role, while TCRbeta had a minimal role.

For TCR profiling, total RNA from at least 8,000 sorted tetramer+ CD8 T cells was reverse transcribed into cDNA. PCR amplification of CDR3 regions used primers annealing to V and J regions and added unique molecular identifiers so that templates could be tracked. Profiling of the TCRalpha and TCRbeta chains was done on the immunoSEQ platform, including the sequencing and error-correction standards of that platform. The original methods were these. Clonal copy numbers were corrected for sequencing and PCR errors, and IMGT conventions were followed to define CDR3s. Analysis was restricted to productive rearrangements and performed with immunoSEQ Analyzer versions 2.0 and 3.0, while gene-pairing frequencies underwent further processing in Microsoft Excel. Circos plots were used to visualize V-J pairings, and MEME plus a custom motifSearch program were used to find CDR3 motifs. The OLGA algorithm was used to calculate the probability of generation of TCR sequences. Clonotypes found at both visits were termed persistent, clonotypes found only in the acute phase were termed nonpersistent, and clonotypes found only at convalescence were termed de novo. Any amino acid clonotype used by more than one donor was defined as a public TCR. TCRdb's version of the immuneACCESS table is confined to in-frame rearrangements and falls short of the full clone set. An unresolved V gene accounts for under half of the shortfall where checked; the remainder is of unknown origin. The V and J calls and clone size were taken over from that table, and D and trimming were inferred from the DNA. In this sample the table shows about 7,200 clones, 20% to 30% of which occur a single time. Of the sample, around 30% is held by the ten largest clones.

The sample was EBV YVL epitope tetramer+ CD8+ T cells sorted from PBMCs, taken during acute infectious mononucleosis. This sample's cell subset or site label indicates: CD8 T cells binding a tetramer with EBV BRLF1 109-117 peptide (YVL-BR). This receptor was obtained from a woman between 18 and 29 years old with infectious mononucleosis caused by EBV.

The CDR3: CASSLYSDTQYF. The nucleotide sequence is given as TGTGCCAGCAGTTTATACAGTGATACGCAGTATTTT. This sequence uses TRBV6-1 and TRBJ2-3; the D gene identity is not certain. The V and J ends are trimmed by 5 bases and 6 bases, leaving 9 bases between them. Taken from cysteine to phenylalanine, the CDR3 has 12 residues. Just CDR3 DNA is preserved here, 36 bases in frame from base 1. CDR1 MNHNS and CDR2 SASEGT were looked up in the germline V gene.